This T cell receptor beta chain comes out of a study of blood T cell repertoires in COVID-19. Study background: Sources were T cells, B-cell-depleted T cells, or PBMCs; the material itself was cDNA or gDNA.

This CDR3 spans 16 amino acids. Trimming removed 2 bases from V and 8 bases from J, with 18 bases in between. Germline V gives CDR1 SGHDN, CDR2 FVKESK. Profiling relied on immunoSEQ multiplex PCR, and the TCRdb table lists in-frame clones only, not all of them. The table includes hundreds of thousands of clones, approximately 82% detected once. This chain joins TRBV14 and TRBJ1-4; no clear D gene. This TCR came from a man aged 35 to 55 who had been exposed to COVID-19. Sequencing input: PBMCs or T cells enriched from blood (not recorded which). Here the CDR3 reads CASSQWRTTAGEKLFF. The CDR3 DNA reads TGTGCCAGCAGCCAATGGAGGACGACGGCGGGGGAAAAACTGTTTTTT.